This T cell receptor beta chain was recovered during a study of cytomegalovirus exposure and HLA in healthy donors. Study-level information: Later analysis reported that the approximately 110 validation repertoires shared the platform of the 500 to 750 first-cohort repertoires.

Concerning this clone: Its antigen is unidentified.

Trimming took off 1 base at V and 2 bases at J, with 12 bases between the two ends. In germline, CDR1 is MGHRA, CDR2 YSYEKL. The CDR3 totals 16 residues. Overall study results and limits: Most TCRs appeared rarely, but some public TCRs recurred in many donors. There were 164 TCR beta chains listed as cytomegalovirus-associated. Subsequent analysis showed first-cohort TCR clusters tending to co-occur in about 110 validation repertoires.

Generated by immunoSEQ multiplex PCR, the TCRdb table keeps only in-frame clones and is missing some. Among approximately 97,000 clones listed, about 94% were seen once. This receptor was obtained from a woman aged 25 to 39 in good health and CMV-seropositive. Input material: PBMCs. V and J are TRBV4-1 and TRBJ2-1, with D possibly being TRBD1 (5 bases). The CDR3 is CASSQVGRVAYNEQFF. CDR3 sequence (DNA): TGCGCCAGCAGCCAAGTTGGCAGGGTGGCCTACAATGAGCAGTTCTTC.